The entry below describes one T cell receptor beta chain. Its antigen is not identified. The data derive from a study of shared clonotypes between healthy human individuals. Study-level points and caveats: Naive subsets, compared against memory subsets, generally had larger estimated richness values. The study's rarefaction showed incomplete sorted-subset sequencing despite large depth.

Running of the assay took place at deep level. Clones were sequenced by immunoSEQ multiplex PCR, and TCRdb holds only the in-frame ones, with some missing. The sample holds about 600,000 clones; 97% are singletons and the top ten take 0.057%. V lost 3 bases and J lost 2; bases outside the gene matches: 4. The CDR3 loop spans 14 amino acids. Germline loops: CDR1 SGHRS, CDR2 YFSETQ. This TCR derives from a woman aged 25 to 39 in good health. Sequencing was done on a sample of naive CD4+ T cells sorted from blood. Noted subset: CD45RA+ positively selected. The chain is built from TRBV5-1 and TRBJ2-5; 7 nucleotides line up with TRBD1. The CDR3 spells CASSSTGQQETQYF. Written as DNA, the CDR3 is TGCGCCAGCAGCTCAACGGGACAGCAAGAGACCCAGTACTTC.